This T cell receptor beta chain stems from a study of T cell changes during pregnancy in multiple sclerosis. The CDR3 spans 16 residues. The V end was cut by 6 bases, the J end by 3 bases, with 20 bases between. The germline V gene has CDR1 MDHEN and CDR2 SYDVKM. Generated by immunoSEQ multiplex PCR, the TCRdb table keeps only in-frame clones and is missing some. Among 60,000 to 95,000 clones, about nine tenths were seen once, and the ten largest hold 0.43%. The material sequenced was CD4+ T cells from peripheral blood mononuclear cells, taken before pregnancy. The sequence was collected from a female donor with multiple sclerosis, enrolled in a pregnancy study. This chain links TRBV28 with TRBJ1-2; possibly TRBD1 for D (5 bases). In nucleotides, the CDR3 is TGTGCCAGCAGCCTCCTGATTTGGGGGGGGGACTATGGCTACACCTTC. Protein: CASSLLIWGGDYGYTF.